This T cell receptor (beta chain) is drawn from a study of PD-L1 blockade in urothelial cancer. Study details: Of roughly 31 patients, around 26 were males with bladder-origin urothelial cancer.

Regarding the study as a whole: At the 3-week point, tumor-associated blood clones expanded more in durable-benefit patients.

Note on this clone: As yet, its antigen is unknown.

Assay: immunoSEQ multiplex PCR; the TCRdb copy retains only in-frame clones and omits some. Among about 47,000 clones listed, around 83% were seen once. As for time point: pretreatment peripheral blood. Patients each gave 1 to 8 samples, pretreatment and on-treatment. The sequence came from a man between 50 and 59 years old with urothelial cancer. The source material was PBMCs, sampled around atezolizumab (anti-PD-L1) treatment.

The CDR3 spells CASSSQGRENSPLHF. In DNA, the CDR3 is TGTGCCAGCAGCTCACAGGGGCGAGAAAATTCACCCCTCCACTTT. This chain links TRBV5-5 with TRBJ1-6, with TRBD1 matching over 7 bases. This CDR3 comprises 15 residues. V trimming: 3 bases; J trimming: 7 bases; junction bases outside the gene matches: 7. Germline CDR1 SGHKS, CDR2 YYEKEE (reference sequence).